The 20 T cell receptor beta chains below come from one sample, sequenced in a study of CXCR3-negative and CXCR3-positive naive CD8 T cells. Study-level points and caveats: TRB CDR3s of CXCR3-positive naive cells were more hydrophobic than those of CXCR3-negative naive cells.

Which antigens these TCRs recognize remains unknown. UMI-labeled 5' RACE yielded the TRB cDNA libraries. Each CDR3 protein gets one entry in TCRdb, which reprocessed the 5' RACE reads and gives no DNA. Seen in this sample are roughly 120,000 distinct CDR3 sequences; the ten most common clones hold 0.5% to 0.6%. Material for sequencing was naive CXCR3+ CD8+ T cells from blood. Sample subset: CD45RO-CCR7+CD27+CD95- naive CD8+ T cells expressing CXCR3 (TNR3+). These receptors were obtained from a human donor in good health. Some clones in this sample may be carry-over from other donors' samples.

V and J are TRBV4-1 and TRBJ1-2. CDR3 length equals 14 residues. CDR1 is MGHRA, CDR2 YSYEKL, per germline. The CDR3 reads CASSQELSLYGYTF.

The V and J genes are TRBV23-1 and TRBJ2-7. TRBV23-1 is an open reading frame whose function is uncertain. This CDR3 is 14 amino acids long. The CDR3 region is CASSQSKGFYEQYF.

The rearrangement joins TRBV20-1 to TRBJ1-3; TCRdb's D call of TRBD1 is untestable without DNA. The germline gives CDR1 DFQATT, CDR2 SNEGSKA (reference sequence). The CDR3 length is 17 residues. CDR3 sequence reads: CSARDHHPGDPGNTIYF.

The chain combines TRBV19 with TRBJ2-7; TCRdb picks TRBD1, but there is no DNA to check that call. Germline V gene lookup returns CDR1 LNHDA and CDR2 SQIVND (reference sequence). This CDR3 spans 14 amino acids. CDR3 amino acids: CASSISGGPYEQYF.

The chain combines TRBV5-1 with TRBJ1-2; TCRdb's assignment of TRBD1 cannot be checked, as there is no DNA. Germline V lookup: CDR1 SGHRS, CDR2 YFSETQ. The CDR3 extends over 14 amino acids. CDR3 residues: CASSLGDSFYGYTF.

This chain links TRBV11-2 with TRBJ1-1; TCRdb's assignment of TRBD1 cannot be checked, as there is no DNA. Germline CDR1 is SGHAT and CDR2 is FQNNGV. There are 16 residues in the CDR3. CDR3 loop: CASSSRRQEVNTEAFF.

The chain recombines TRBV29-1 with TRBJ2-7; TCRdb returns TRBD2, unconfirmable since there is no DNA. The CDR3 loop spans 12 amino acids. Germline assignment: CDR1 SQVTM and CDR2 ANQGSEA. The CDR3 is CSVGTSGSEQYF.

The rearrangement joins TRBV9 to TRBJ1-3; as DNA is missing, the TRBD1 call by TCRdb cannot be tested. Germline CDR1 and CDR2: SGDLS and YYNGEE. This CDR3 is built from 12 residues. CDR3 region: CASSPRQCTIYF.

The gene calls are TRBV20-1 and TRBJ1-2; with no DNA, the TCRdb D assignment of TRBD1 cannot be verified. The CDR3 is made up of 16 amino acids. Germline V gene sequence: CDR1 DFQATT, CDR2 SNEGSKA (reference sequence). The CDR3 loop reads CSARDWDRVSPMGYTF.

This chain's CDR3 is CSVEVGVQSYEQYF. The chain joins TRBV29-1 to TRBJ2-7. The CDR3 extends over 14 amino acids. CDR1 SQVTM and CDR2 ANQGSEA come from the germline V gene.

V and J are TRBV7-9 and TRBJ2-7; TCRdb names TRBD1, which stays unverified in the absence of DNA. The CDR3 covers 19 residues. The germline gives CDR1 SEHNR, CDR2 FQNEAQ (reference sequence). The CDR3 reads CASSADHRGETYFSYEQYF.

V and J are TRBV7-8 and TRBJ2-2. This CDR3 region has 15 residues. Germline V gene lookup returns CDR1 SGHVS and CDR2 FQNEAQ. The CDR3: CASSLLLSDTGELFF.

The genes are TRBV20-1 and TRBJ1-3; TCRdb reports TRBD1, a call that lacks DNA to check it against. CDR1 is DFQATT and CDR2 is SNEGSKA in the germline V gene (reference sequence). The CDR3 is 14 amino acids. CDR3 in amino acids: CSAGDAGAGNTIYF.

V is TRBV30 and J is TRBJ1-1; absent DNA, TCRdb's TRBD1 call cannot be checked. This CDR3 has 14 residues. The germline gives CDR1 GTSNPN, CDR2 SVGIG (reference sequence). CDR3 region: CAWSMGQGYTEAFF.

The V call is TRBV5-1, the J call TRBJ2-7; the TCRdb D gene call, TRBD2, has no DNA to confirm it. The germline CDR1 and CDR2 sequences are SGHRS and YFSETQ. The CDR3 loop spans 17 amino acids. The CDR3 is CASLEPGLARVRREQYF.

The V and J genes are TRBV7-3 and TRBJ2-3. The CDR3 is 15 residues long. In germline, CDR1 is SGHTA, CDR2 FQGTGA. The CDR3 reads CASSLSPDSTDTQYF.

This chain links TRBV6-5 with TRBJ2-1. Germline values: CDR1 MNHEY, CDR2 SVGAGI. The CDR3 runs to 17 residues. CDR3 residues: CASSYSRQQLGVNEQFF.

This sequence joins TRBV4-1 and TRBJ1-1; TCRdb reports TRBD1, a call that lacks DNA to check it against. This CDR3 region has 15 residues. The germline gives CDR1 MGHRA, CDR2 YSYEKL. This chain's CDR3 is CASSRGQGADTEAFF.

The CDR3 is CASSLVVRSGLTYNEQFF. V and J are TRBV11-2 and TRBJ2-1. Germline-derived CDR1 and CDR2 are SGHAT and FQNNGV. The CDR3 has 18 residues.

This chain uses TRBV12-3 or TRBV12-4 with TRBJ2-5; TCRdb designates TRBD1, a call that cannot be tested without DNA. This CDR3 is 14 amino acids long. CDR3 loop: CASRGVDRERTQYF.